This entry features one T cell receptor beta chain sequence. The antigen is undetermined. Using immunoSEQ multiplex PCR, the repertoire was profiled, and TCRdb retains in-frame clones only, with some absent. The table lists about 41,000 clones, around 83% of them singletons. The data stem from a study of T cells in localized non-small cell lung cancer. Germline CDR1 LNHDA, CDR2 SQIVND (reference sequence). The CDR3 covers 14 residues. The V and J ends lost 9 bases and 12 bases respectively, with 24 bases between them. Study-level points and caveats: Tumor trailed uninvolved adjacent lung in T cell clonality, which peaked there. In adjacent lung, a median around 50 of the top 100 tumor clones were found. Sequencing covered just one tumor region, so heterogeneity cannot be ruled out.

This sample comprised PBMCs, obtained before any cancer treatment. The origin of this receptor is a man aged 40 to 70 with stage II lung adenocarcinoma. The V gene is TRBV19, the J gene TRBJ2-1; D could derive from TRBD1 or TRBD2 (5 bases each). The CDR3, as DNA: TGTGCCAGGCCGGAAAGGGGACCTAAAAGCAGGCAGTTCTTC. It codes for CARPERGPKSRQFF. The entire variable domain, with the rest obtained from reference TRBV19 and TRBJ2-1, is as follows: DGGITQSPKYLFRKEGQNVTLSCEQNLNHDAMYWYRQDPGQGLRLIYYSQIVNDFQKGDIAEGYSVSREKKESFPLTVTSAQKNPTAFYLCARPERGPKSRQFFGPGTRLTVL.